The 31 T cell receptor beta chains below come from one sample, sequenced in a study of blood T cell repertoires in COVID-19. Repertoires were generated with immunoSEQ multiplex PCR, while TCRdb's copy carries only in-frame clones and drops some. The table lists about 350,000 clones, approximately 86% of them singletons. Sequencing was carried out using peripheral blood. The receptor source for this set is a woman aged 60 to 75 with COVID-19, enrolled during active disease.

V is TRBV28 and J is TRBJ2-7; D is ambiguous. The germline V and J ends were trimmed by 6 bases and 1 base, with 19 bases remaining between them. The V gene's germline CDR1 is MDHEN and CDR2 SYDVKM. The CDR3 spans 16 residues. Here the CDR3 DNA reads TGTGCCAGCAGCTCCCTTGCACCTACCTTTTCCTACGAGCAGTACTTC. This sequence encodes CASSSLAPTFSYEQYF.

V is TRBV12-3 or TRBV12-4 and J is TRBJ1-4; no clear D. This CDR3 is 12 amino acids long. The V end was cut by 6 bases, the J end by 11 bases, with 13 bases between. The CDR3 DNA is TGTGCCAGCAGGCCGGCCGGGTTGAAACTGTTTTTT. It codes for CASRPAGLKLFF.

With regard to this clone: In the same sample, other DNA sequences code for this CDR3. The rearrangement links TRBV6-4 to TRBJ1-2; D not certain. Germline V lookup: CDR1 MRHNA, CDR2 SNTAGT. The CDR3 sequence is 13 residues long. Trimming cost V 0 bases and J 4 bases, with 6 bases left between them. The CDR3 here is CASSDSGGYGYTF. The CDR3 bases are TGTGCCAGCAGTGACTCTGGCGGCTATGGCTACACCTTC.

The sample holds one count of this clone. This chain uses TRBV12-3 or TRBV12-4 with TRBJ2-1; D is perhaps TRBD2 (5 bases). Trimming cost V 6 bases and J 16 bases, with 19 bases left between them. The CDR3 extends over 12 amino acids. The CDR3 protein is CASRSSWTPGFF. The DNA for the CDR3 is TGTGCCAGCAGATCCTCCTGGACTCCTGGTTTCTTC.

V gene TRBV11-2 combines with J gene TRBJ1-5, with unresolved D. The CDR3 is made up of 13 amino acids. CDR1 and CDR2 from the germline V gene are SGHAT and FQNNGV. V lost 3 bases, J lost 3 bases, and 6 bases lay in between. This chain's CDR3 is CASSLGLNQPQHF. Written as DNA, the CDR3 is TGTGCCAGCAGCTTGGGCCTCAATCAGCCCCAGCATTTT.

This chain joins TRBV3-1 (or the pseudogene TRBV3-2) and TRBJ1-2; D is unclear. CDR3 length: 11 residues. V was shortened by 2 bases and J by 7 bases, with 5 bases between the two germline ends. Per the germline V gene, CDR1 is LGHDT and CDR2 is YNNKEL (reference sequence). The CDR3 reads CASSQFSGYTF. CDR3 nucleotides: TGTGCCAGCAGCCAATTTAGTGGCTACACCTTC.

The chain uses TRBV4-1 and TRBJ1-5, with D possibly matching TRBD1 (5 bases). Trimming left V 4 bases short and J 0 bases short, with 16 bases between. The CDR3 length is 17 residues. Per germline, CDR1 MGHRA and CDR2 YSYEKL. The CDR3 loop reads CASSRAGGDYSNQPQHF. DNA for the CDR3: TGCGCCAGCAGCCGGGCGGGGGGGGATTATAGCAATCAGCCCCAGCATTTT.

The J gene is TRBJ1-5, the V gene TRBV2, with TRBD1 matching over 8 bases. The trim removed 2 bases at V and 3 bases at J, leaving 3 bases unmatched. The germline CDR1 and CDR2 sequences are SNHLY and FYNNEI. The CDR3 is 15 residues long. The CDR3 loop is CASSETGGYNQPQHF. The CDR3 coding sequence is TGTGCCAGCAGTGAAACAGGGGGTTACAATCAGCCCCAGCATTTT.

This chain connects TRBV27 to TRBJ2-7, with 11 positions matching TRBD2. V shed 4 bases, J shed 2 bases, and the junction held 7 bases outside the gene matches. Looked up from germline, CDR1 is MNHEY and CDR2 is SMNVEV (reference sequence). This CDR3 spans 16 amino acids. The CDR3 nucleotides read TGTGCCAGCAGTTACTCCGGGACTAGCGGCACCTACGAGCAGTACTTC. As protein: CASSYSGTSGTYEQYF.

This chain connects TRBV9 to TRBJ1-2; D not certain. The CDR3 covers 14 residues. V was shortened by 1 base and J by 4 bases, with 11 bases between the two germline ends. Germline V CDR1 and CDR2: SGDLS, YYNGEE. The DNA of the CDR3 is TGTGCCAGCAGCGTAAAAGAGGGATTCTATGGCTACACCTTC. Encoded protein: CASSVKEGFYGYTF.

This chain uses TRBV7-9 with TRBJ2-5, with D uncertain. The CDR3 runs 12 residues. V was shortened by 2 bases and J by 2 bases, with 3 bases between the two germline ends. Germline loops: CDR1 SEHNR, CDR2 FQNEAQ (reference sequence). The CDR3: CASSLQQETQYF. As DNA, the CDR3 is TGTGCCAGCAGCTTACAGCAAGAGACCCAGTACTTC.

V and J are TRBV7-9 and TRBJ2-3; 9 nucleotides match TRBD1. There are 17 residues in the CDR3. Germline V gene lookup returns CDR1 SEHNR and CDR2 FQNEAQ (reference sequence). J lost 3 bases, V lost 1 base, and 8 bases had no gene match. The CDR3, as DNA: TGTGCCAGCAGCTTAGAAGGGGGACAGGGATTGACAGATACGCAGTATTTT. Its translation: CASSLEGGQGLTDTQYF.

The CDR3 coding sequence is TGTGCCAGCAGCCCTCAAGCGGGACGTAGCACAGATACGCAGTATTTT. This translates into CASSPQAGRSTDTQYF. The chain carries TRBV3-1 (or the pseudogene TRBV3-2) and TRBJ2-3; 7 bases match TRBD2. This CDR3 comprises 16 residues. Looked up from germline, CDR1 is LGHDT and CDR2 is YNNKEL (reference sequence). Germline trimming cut 4 bases from V and 0 bases from J; bases unmatched to any gene: 7.

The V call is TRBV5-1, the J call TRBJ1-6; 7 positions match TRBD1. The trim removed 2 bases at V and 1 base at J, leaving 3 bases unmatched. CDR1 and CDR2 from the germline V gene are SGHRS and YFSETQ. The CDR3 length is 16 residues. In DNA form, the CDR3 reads TGCGCCAGCAGCTTACAGGGGCCGTCCTATAATTCACCCCTCCACTTT. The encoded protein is CASSLQGPSYNSPLHF.

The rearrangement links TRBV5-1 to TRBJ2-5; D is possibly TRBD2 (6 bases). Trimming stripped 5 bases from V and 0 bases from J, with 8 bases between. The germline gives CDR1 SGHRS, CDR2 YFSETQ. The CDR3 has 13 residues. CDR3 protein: CASRGGYQETQYF. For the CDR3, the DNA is TGCGCCAGCAGAGGAGGGTACCAAGAGACCCAGTACTTC.

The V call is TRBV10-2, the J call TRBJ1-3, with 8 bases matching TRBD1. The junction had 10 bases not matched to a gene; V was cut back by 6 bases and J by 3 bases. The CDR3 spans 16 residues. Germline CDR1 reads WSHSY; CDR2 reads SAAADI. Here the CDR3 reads CASRGPGGERGNTIYF. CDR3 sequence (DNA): TGCGCCAGCAGGGGGCCAGGGGGCGAGCGTGGAAACACCATATATTTT.

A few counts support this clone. The DNA of the CDR3 is TGTGCCAGCAGCGGACAGGGTGAGTCACCCCTCCACTTT. This codes for CASSGQGESPLHF. The V gene is TRBV3-1 (or the pseudogene TRBV3-2), the J gene TRBJ1-6, with 8 bases lining up with TRBD1. Per germline, CDR1 LGHDT and CDR2 YNNKEL (reference sequence). V lost 5 bases and J lost 10; bases outside the gene matches: 4. The CDR3 covers 13 residues.

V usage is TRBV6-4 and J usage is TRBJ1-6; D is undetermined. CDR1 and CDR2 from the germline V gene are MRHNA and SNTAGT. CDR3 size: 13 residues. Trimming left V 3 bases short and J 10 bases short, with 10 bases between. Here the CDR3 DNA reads TGTGCCAGCAGTGAAGAGGGTGGGTCACCCCTCCACTTT. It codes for CASSEEGGSPLHF.

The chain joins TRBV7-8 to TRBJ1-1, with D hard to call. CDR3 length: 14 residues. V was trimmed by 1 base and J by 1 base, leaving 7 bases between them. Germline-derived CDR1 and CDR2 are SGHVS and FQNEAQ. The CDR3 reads CASSLGYKNTEAFF. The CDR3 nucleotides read TGTGCCAGCAGCTTAGGGTACAAGAACACTGAAGCTTTCTTT.

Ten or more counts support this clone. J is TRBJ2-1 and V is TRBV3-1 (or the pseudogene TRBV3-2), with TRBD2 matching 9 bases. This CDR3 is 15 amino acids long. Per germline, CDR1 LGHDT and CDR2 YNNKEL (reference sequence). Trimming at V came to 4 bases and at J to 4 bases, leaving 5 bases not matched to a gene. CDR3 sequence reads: CASSLFSGGYNEQFF. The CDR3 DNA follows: TGTGCCAGCAGCCTTTTTAGCGGGGGATACAATGAGCAGTTCTTC.

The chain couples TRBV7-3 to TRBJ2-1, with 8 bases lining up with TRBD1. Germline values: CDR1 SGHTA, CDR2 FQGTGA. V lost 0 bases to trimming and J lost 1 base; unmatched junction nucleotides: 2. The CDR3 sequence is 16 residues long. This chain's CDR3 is CASSLTQGASYNEQFF. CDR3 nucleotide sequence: TGTGCCAGCAGCTTAACCCAGGGGGCTTCCTACAATGAGCAGTTCTTC.

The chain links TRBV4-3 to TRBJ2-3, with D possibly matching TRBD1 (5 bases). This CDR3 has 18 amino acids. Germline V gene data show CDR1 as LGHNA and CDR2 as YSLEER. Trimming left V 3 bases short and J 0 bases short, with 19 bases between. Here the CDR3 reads CASSQGPVTRTSTDTQYF. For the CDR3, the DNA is TGCGCCAGCAGCCAGGGGCCCGTGACTCGAACTAGCACAGATACGCAGTATTTT.

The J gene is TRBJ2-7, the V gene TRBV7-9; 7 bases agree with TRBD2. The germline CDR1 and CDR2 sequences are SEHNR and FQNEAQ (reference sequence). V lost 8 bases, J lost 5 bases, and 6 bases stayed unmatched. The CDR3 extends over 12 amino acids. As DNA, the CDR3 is TGTGCCAGCGCGTGGAGCGGGGACGAGCAGTACTTC. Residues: CASAWSGDEQYF.

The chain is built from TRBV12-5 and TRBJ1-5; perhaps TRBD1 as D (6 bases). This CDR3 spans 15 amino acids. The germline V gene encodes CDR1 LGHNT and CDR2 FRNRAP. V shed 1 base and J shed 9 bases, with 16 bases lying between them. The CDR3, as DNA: TGTGCTAGTGGTTTGGAACAGGGTGTGGTTCGGCCCCAGCATTTT. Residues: CASGLEQGVVRPQHF.

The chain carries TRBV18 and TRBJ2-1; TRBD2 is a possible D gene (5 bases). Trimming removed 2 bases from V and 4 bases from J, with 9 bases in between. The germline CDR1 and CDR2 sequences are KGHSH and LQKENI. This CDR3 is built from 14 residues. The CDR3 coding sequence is TGTGCCAGCTCACCATCGAGGGCGTACAATGAGCAGTTCTTC. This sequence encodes CASSPSRAYNEQFF.

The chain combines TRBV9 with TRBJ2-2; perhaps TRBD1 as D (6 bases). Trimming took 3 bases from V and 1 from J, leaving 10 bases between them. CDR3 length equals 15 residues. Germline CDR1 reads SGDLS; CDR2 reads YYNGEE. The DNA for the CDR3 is TGTGCCAGCAGCGCCCAGACAGGGAACACCGGGGAGCTGTTTTTT. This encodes CASSAQTGNTGELFF.

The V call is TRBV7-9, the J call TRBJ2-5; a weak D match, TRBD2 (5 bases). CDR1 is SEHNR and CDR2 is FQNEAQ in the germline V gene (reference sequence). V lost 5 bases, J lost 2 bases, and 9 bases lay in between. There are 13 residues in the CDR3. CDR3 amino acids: CASSPLEQETQYF. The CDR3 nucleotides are TGTGCCAGCAGCCCACTAGAACAAGAGACCCAGTACTTC.

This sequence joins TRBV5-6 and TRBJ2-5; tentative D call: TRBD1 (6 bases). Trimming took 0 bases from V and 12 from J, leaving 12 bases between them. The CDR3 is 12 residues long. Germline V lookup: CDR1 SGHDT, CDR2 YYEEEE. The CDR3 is CASSLEDSTEYF. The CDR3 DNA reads TGTGCCAGCAGCTTGGAGGACAGTACTGAGTACTTC.

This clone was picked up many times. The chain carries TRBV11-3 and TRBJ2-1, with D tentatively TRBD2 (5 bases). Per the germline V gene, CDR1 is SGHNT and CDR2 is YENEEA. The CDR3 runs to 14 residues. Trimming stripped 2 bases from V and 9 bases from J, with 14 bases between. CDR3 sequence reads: CASSLYGVSSEQFF. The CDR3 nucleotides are TGTGCCAGCAGCTTATACGGGGTTTCAAGTGAGCAGTTCTTC.

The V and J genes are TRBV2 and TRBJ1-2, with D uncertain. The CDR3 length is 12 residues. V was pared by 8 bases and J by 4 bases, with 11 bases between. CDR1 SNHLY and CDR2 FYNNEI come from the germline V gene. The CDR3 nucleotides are TGTGCCAGCGGCCGTCCAGGCTATGGCTACACCTTC. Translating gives CASGRPGYGYTF.

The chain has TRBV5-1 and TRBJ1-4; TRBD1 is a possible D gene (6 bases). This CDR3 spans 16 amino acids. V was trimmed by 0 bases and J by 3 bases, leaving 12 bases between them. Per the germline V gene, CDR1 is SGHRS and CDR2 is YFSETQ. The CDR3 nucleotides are TGCGCCAGCAGCTTGGGAGTTGGGGGCCCTAATGAAAAACTGTTTTTT. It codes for CASSLGVGGPNEKLFF.